This TCR beta chain appears in the sequencing data of a study of T-cell reconstitution after alpha-beta-depleted transplantation in children. Preparation of the TCRbeta library involved a method that used unique molecular identifiers. TCRdb fed the PCR reads into MiXCR, producing one record per CDR3 protein. The sample carries some 600,000 distinct CDR3 sequences, roughly 13% recorded once. Broader study findings: TCRbeta diversity was high at day 60 in some patients (a result of surviving recipient T cells and thymic progenitors). T-cell counts and diversity at one year post-transplant came mainly from newly produced T cells.

Trimming removed 5 bases from V and 4 bases from J, with 14 bases in between. Looked up from germline, CDR1 is SEHNR and CDR2 is FQNEAQ (reference sequence). The CDR3 extends over 14 amino acids. This clonotype came up many times. Its antigen is still unknown. The sequenced sample was PBMCs, mostly from graft donor cells, obtained 360 days after TCRalphabeta/CD19-depleted stem cell transplant. The TCR originated in a male patient younger than 18 who had a stem cell transplant for acute myeloid leukemia, so the T cells may come from the graft donor. The chain carries TRBV7-9 and TRBJ1-1, with unresolved D. The CDR3 DNA is TGTGCCAGCAGCAGTAGGATGACTGTCACTGAAGCTTTCTTT. This gives the protein CASSSRMTVTEAFF.